What follows are 26 T cell receptor beta chains derived from one specimen sequenced in a study of regulatory T cells in long-lasting Graves disease. Building the TCR beta libraries relied on iRepertoire HTBI primers, and CDR3 regions underwent Arm-PCR. MiXCR, run by TCRdb on the multiplex PCR reads, gives a single entry per CDR3 protein. The sample carries a few hundred thousand distinct CDR3 sequences, around a quarter recorded once. Time point indicated: persistent/refractory GD, antithyroid drugs over 5 years with positive TRAb. After RNA was extracted from PBMCs, the TCR library was made from it. The material was peripheral blood mononuclear cells (PBMCs), obtained when the disease was refractory, from a patient treated with antithyroid drugs. The receptors derive from a female donor with Graves disease.

This clonotype appeared many times. This chain links TRBV19 with TRBJ1-1; 9 positions agree with TRBD1. CDR1 and CDR2 (germline): LNHDA, SQIVND (reference sequence). The CDR3 is 15 amino acids. J lost 4 bases, V lost 1 base, and 4 bases had no gene match. The CDR3 sequence: CASSIAGQGGTEAFF. Written as DNA, the CDR3 is TGTGCCAGTAGTATAGCGGGACAGGGAGGCACTGAAGCTTTCTTT.

The table lists this clonotype with many counts. This chain joins TRBV7-8 and TRBJ1-4; TRBD1 is a possible D gene (5 bases). CDR1 is SGHVS and CDR2 is FQNEAQ in the germline V gene. The CDR3 consists of 16 residues. V lost 9 bases, J lost 4 bases, and 21 bases lay in between. In nucleotides, the CDR3 is TGTGCCAGTTCGCTTAGGTTCCGACAGATTAATGAAAAACTGTTTTTT. This codes for CASSLRFRQINEKLFF.

This clonotype was detected ten times or more. The gene calls are TRBV6-4 and TRBJ2-7; D is undetermined. The CDR3 runs 15 residues. V lost 2 bases and J 6 bases, leaving 17 bases between the germline ends. The germline V gene has CDR1 MRHNA and CDR2 SNTAGT. Here the CDR3 DNA reads TGTGCCAGCAGTGACCTTCCCGCGGAGACGGCCGAGCAGTACTTC. Residues: CASSDLPAETAEQYF.

This clonotype showed up many times. The J gene is TRBJ1-2, the V gene TRBV28; D not resolved. Trimming cost V 2 bases and J 4 bases, with 5 bases left between them. The CDR3 has 12 residues. Germline V lookup: CDR1 MDHEN, CDR2 SYDVKM. As DNA, the CDR3 is TGTGCCAGCAGTTTACAAGTCTATGGCTACACCTTC. This sequence encodes CASSLQVYGYTF.

With regard to this clonotype: Its ends do not fully match the called genes, so a read error is possible. This chain connects TRBV14 to TRBJ2-2, with D tentatively TRBD1 (5 bases). CDR3 length: 16 amino acids. Looked up from germline, CDR1 is SGHDN and CDR2 is FVKESK. CDR3 sequence: CVSSQESGISTGELFF. The CDR3 DNA sequence: TGTGTCAGCAGCCAAGAATCAGGGATCTCCACCGGGGAGCTGTTTTTT.

This clonotype was recorded a few times. Here the CDR3 DNA reads TGTGCCAGCAGTTATGAGGGCGGGAGGGGCTACGAGCAGTACTTC. Translated, it gives CASSYEGGRGYEQYF. This chain joins TRBV6-5 and TRBJ2-7, with 9 bases matching TRBD2. Germline CDR1 reads MNHEY; CDR2 reads SVGAGI. CDR3 length equals 15 residues. Trimming took 3 bases from V and 3 from J; bases not matched to a gene: 6.

The chain joins TRBV27 to TRBJ1-5; D gene ambiguous. Trimming shortened V by 6 bases and J by 2 bases, and 8 bases separated the two germline ends. The CDR3 has 13 amino acids. The germline V gene has CDR1 MNHEY and CDR2 SMNVEV (reference sequence). CDR3 loop: CASRPLGNQPQHF. Here the CDR3 DNA reads TGTGCCAGCAGACCGCTTGGCAATCAGCCCCAGCATTTT.

The chain links TRBV7-2 to TRBJ1-3, with D maybe TRBD1 (5 bases). V was pared by 2 bases and J by 2 bases, with 13 bases between. The V gene's germline CDR1 is SGHTA and CDR2 FQGNSA. The CDR3 extends over 16 amino acids. The CDR3 sequence is CASSLNMQGTGNTIYF. The CDR3 DNA reads TGTGCCAGCAGCTTAAATATGCAGGGCACTGGAAACACCATATATTTT.

This clonotype has at least ten counts. The chain joins TRBV2 to TRBJ1-4, with 7 bases that match TRBD1. The CDR3 extends over 14 amino acids. Germline CDR1 is SNHLY and CDR2 is FYNNEI. V trimming: 2 bases; J trimming: 8 bases; junction bases outside the gene matches: 5. The CDR3 protein is CASSENRGGEKLFF. CDR3 in DNA: TGTGCCAGCAGTGAAAACAGGGGAGGAGAAAAACTGTTTTTT. The full variable domain, completed using reference TRBV2 and TRBJ1-4, is EPEVTQTPSHQVTQMGQEVILRCVPISNHLYFYWYRQILGQKVEFLVSFYNNEISEKSEIFDDQFSVERPDGSNFTLKIRSTKLEDSAMYFCASSENRGGEKLFFGSGTQLSVL.

In nucleotides, the CDR3 is TGTGCCAGCAGCTTAGTACCCCCCGACAGAAACACTGAAGCTTTCTTT. It encodes CASSLVPPDRNTEAFF. This chain connects TRBV7-8 to TRBJ1-1, with a possible D match to TRBD1 (5 bases). The germline V gene encodes CDR1 SGHVS and CDR2 FQNEAQ. V lost 1 base to trimming and J lost 2 bases, with 14 bases between them. The CDR3 is made up of 16 amino acids. The whole variable domain, remainder taken from reference TRBV7-8 and TRBJ1-1, is GAGVSQSPRYKVAKRGQDVALRCDPISGHVSLFWYQQALGQGPEFLTYFQNEAQLDKSGLPSDRFFAERPEGSVSTLKIQRTQQEDSAVYLCASSLVPPDRNTEAFFGQGTRLTVV.

This clonotype was picked up many times. V and J are TRBV7-9 and TRBJ2-5, with 13 nucleotides matching TRBD2. CDR1 SEHNR and CDR2 FQNEAQ come from the germline V gene (reference sequence). J lost 5 bases, V lost 1 base, and 7 bases had no gene match. The CDR3 runs 17 residues. The CDR3 DNA sequence: TGTGCCAGCAGCTTAGTGGTCGGACTAGCGGGAGCGGAGACCCAGTACTTC. Translated: CASSLVVGLAGAETQYF.

The J gene is TRBJ2-2, the V gene TRBV19, with D perhaps assigned TRBD1 or TRBD2 (7 bases each). Per germline, CDR1 LNHDA and CDR2 SQIVND (reference sequence). CDR3 size: 13 residues. Here the CDR3 DNA reads TGTGCTACCCAACAGGGGAGGGCCGGGGAGCTGTTTTTT. Translating it yields CATQQGRAGELFF.

Ten or more counts support this clonotype. This sequence joins TRBV30 and TRBJ2-5, with a tentative D call TRBD2 (5 bases). Germline assignment: CDR1 GTSNPN and CDR2 SVGIG (reference sequence). V lost 1 base and J lost 5, with 14 bases in between. CDR3 size: 14 residues. DNA for the CDR3: TGTGCCTGGAGTGAAGGTCTAGCAGCGGAGACCCAGTACTTC. As protein: CAWSEGLAAETQYF.

This clonotype was counted a few times. The V gene is TRBV6-2 or TRBV6-3, the J gene TRBJ1-2; D not certain. Germline V lookup: CDR1 MNHEY, CDR2 SVGEGT. The ends were cut back, 3 bases at V and 5 bases at J, with 13 bases in the middle. The CDR3 loop spans 14 amino acids. The DNA of the CDR3 is TGTGCCAGCAGTTATCACGGGAAGACGTATGGCTACACCTTC. This sequence encodes CASSYHGKTYGYTF.

The sample holds many counts of this clonotype. V is TRBV6-5 and J is TRBJ2-7; D might be TRBD2 (5 bases). With 0 bases removed from V and 4 bases from J, the gap between germline ends came to 13 bases. This CDR3 comprises 15 residues. Per germline, CDR1 MNHEY and CDR2 SVGAGI. CDR3: CASSYSWAGTYEQYF. CDR3 in DNA: TGTGCCAGCAGTTACTCGTGGGCGGGTACTTACGAGCAGTACTTC.

The chain couples TRBV20-1 to TRBJ2-7; the match to TRBD2 covers 12 bases. Germline trimming cut 5 bases from V and 3 bases from J; bases unmatched to any gene: 8. Looked up from germline, CDR1 is DFQATT and CDR2 is SNEGSKA (reference sequence). The CDR3 consists of 15 residues. CDR3 bases: TGCAGTGCTCGAGGACTAGCGGGAATTCGCTACGAGCAGTACTTC. This gives the protein CSARGLAGIRYEQYF.

This clonotype was counted between two and nine times. V and J are TRBV28 and TRBJ2-2; 8 positions match TRBD2. V was clipped by 4 bases and J by 0 bases; unmatched bases: 4. Germline loops: CDR1 MDHEN, CDR2 SYDVKM. CDR3 length equals 16 residues. CDR3: CASSSRGGPNTGELFF. The CDR3 DNA reads as TGTGCCAGCAGTTCCCGGGGGGGGCCGAACACCGGGGAGCTGTTTTTT.

V usage is TRBV20-1 and J usage is TRBJ2-1; maybe TRBD2 (5 bases). In germline, CDR1 is DFQATT, CDR2 SNEGSKA (reference sequence). The CDR3 loop spans 14 amino acids. Trimming cost V 0 bases and J 3 bases, with 9 bases left between them. The CDR3 region has the DNA TGCAGTGCTAGAGATAGTGGGAGCTACAATGAGCAGTTCTTC. It is translated as CSARDSGSYNEQFF.

The chain recombines TRBV29-1 with TRBJ2-2; D not certain. This CDR3 comprises 11 residues. With 1 base removed from V and 5 bases from J, the gap between germline ends came to 2 bases. Germline V gene lookup returns CDR1 SQVTM and CDR2 ANQGSEA. The CDR3 coding sequence is TGCAGCGTTGAAGTTACCGGGGAGCTGTTTTTT. Translation: CSVEVTGELFF.

This clonotype was detected many times. The chain has TRBV11-2 and TRBJ2-7, with D uncertain. The germline gives CDR1 SGHAT, CDR2 FQNNGV. The CDR3 is 13 amino acids. V was pared by 4 bases and J by 3 bases, with 10 bases between. This chain's CDR3 is CASSSHQGYEQYF. CDR3 bases: TGTGCCAGCAGCTCCCATCAAGGCTACGAGCAGTACTTC.

The rearrangement links TRBV7-8 to TRBJ2-1; 7 bases line up with TRBD2. V shed 2 bases, J shed 4 bases, and the junction held 11 bases outside the gene matches. The CDR3 has 17 amino acids. The germline V gene has CDR1 SGHVS and CDR2 FQNEAQ. The CDR3 DNA reads TGTGCCAGCAGCTTATTAAGGCGGGAGAGCGGTTACAATGAGCAGTTCTTC. Protein: CASSLLRRESGYNEQFF.

The genes are TRBV7-9 and TRBJ1-5; possible D gene TRBD1, 5 bases. Trimming took off 5 bases at V and 6 bases at J, with 23 bases between the two ends. Germline V gene sequence: CDR1 SEHNR, CDR2 FQNEAQ (reference sequence). The length of the CDR3 is 17 residues. CDR3 in amino acids: CASSPNSLTLTGQPQHF. DNA for the CDR3: TGTGCCAGCAGCCCCAACTCTTTGACGCTAACAGGTCAGCCCCAGCATTTT.

This chain links TRBV25-1 with TRBJ2-3; D unresolved. Per germline, CDR1 MGHDK and CDR2 SYGVNS. The CDR3 extends over 15 amino acids. Trimming left V 3 bases short and J 0 bases short, with 10 bases between. The CDR3 spells CASSEAYSSTDTQYF. The CDR3 DNA follows: TGTGCCAGCAGTGAGGCCTATTCTAGCACAGATACGCAGTATTTT.

This clonotype has at least ten counts. In nucleotides, the CDR3 is TGTGCCAGCAGTTTCAGTGTGACAGATACGCAGTATTTT. Translation: CASSFSVTDTQYF. The rearrangement uses TRBV28 and TRBJ2-3; no definite D call. Germline CDR1 is MDHEN and CDR2 is SYDVKM. V was trimmed by 3 bases and J by 3 bases, leaving 7 bases between them. The CDR3 loop spans 13 amino acids.

This sequence joins TRBV12-3 or TRBV12-4 and TRBJ2-2, with a weak D call TRBD2 (6 bases). V lost 6 bases and J lost 6, with 20 bases in between. This CDR3 has 16 residues. CDR3 sequence (DNA): TGTGCCAGCAGACACTGGGAGGAGGGAGTCGCCGGGGAGCTGTTTTTT. This codes for CASRHWEEGVAGELFF.

The chain employs TRBV6-2 or TRBV6-3 and TRBJ2-4; D possibly corresponds to TRBD1 (5 bases). Germline CDR1 and CDR2: MNHEY and SVGEGT. The CDR3 sequence is 14 residues long. V was cut by 10 bases and J by 0 bases, with 13 bases left in between. The CDR3 reads CATTQVLAKNIQYF. For the CDR3, the DNA is TGTGCCACCACACAGGTTCTAGCCAAAAACATTCAGTACTTC.